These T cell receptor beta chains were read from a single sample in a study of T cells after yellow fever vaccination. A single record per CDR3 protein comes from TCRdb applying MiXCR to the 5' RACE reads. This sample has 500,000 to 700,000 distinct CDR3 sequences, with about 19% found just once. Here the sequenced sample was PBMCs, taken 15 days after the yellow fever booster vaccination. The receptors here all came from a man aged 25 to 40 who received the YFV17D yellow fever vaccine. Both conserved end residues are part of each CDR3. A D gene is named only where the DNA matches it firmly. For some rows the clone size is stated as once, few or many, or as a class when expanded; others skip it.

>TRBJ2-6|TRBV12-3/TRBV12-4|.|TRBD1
TGTGCCAGCAGTCCCGGGACAGGGTTGGGTGGGGCCAACGTCCTGACTTTC
CASSPGTGLGGANVLTF
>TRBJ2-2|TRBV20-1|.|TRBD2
TGCAGTGCAACGACTAGCGGGACCCACACCGGGGAGCTGTTTTTT
CSATTSGTHTGELFF
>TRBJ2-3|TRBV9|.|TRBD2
TGTGCCAGCAGCGAAACTAGCGGGAGGGCAGGAGATACGCAGTATTTT
CASSETSGRAGDTQYF
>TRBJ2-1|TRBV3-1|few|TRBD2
TGTGCCAGCAGGCCCACTAGCGCTAATGAGCAGTTCTTC
CASRPTSANEQFF
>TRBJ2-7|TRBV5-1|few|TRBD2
TGCGCCAGCAGCCGGGGGACTAGCGGGACTACAGACGAGCAGTACTTC
CASSRGTSGTTDEQYF
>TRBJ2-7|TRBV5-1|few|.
TGCGCCAGCAGCTTCGGTCCGGGAAGTCCCTACGAGCAGTACTTC
CASSFGPGSPYEQYF
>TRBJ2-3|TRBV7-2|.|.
TGTGCCAGCAGCTTAAGGTTGGCAACCACAGATACGCAGTATTTT
CASSLRLATTDTQYF
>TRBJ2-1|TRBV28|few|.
TGTGCCAGTCAGAACTACAATGAGCAGTTCTTC
CASQNYNEQFF
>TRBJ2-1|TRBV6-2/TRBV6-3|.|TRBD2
TGTGCCAGCAGTGAGACCGGGACTAGCGTTAACAATGAGCAGTTCTTC
CASSETGTSVNNEQFF
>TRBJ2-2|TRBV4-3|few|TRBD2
TGCGCCAGCAGCCAGATTAGCGGGAGCCCCGGGGAGCTGTTTTTT
CASSQISGSPGELFF
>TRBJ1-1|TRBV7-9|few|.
TGTGCCAGCAGCTTAACCGGGATAGAGAACACTGAAGCTTTCTTT
CASSLTGIENTEAFF
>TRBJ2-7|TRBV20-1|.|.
TGCAGTGCCCAGGACAGCGGGTTCTACGAGCAGTACTTC
CSAQDSGFYEQYF
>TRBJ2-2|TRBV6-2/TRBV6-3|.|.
TGTGCCAGCAGTTATCAGTCGTACGCCGGGGAGCTGTTTTTT
CASSYQSYAGELFF
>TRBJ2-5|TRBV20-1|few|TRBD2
TGCAGTGCCACGCGGGTAGCGGGTACGGAGACCCAGTACTTC
CSATRVAGTETQYF
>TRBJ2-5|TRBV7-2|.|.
TGTGCCAGCAGCGCCCCCCCCATCCAAGAGACCCAGTACTTC
CASSAPPIQETQYF
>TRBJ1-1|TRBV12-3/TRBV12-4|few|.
TGTGCCAGCACCCTAGGCGGGGCTGAAGCTTTCTTT
CASTLGGAEAFF
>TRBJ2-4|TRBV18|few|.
TGTGCCAGCTCATCAACTCAGGGTTCAGCCAAAAACATTCAGTACTTC
CASSSTQGSAKNIQYF
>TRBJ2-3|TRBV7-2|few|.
TGTGCCAGCAGCTTTGCGGGAAATGGAGATACGCAGTATTTT
CASSFAGNGDTQYF
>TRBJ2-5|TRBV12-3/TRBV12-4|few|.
TGTGCCAGCAGCCCCGTCCCCCCCGAGGAGACCCAGTACTTC
CASSPVPPEETQYF
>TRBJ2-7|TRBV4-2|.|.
TGTGCCATGAGCCCCTGGCCCTACGAGCAGTACTTC
CAMSPWPYEQYF
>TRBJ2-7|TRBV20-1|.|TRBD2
TGCAGTGCTAGAGATCCGGGACTAGCGGGAGAACGCGAGCAGTACTTC
CSARDPGLAGEREQYF
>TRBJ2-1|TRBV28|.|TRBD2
TGTGCCAGCAGTTTACTTGCGGGAGGGATCAGTGAGCAGTTCTTC
CASSLLAGGISEQFF
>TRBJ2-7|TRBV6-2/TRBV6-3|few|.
TGTGCCAGCAACGCACGGATTACAGGGAGAGGCTCCTACGAGCAGTACTTC
CASNARITGRGSYEQYF
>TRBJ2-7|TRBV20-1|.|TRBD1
TGCAGTGCTATTCAGAGTTTGGGACAGGTCTACGAGCAGTACTTC
CSAIQSLGQVYEQYF